Below are 28 T cell receptor beta chains sequenced from a single sample in a study of T cell changes during pregnancy in multiple sclerosis. The assay was immunoSEQ multiplex PCR, and TCRdb's table has in-frame clones only and misses some. The sample holds roughly 24,000 clones, roughly 84% seen once. This specimen was CD8+ T cells from peripheral blood mononuclear cells, taken after pregnancy. These receptors all come from a female donor with multiple sclerosis, enrolled in a pregnancy study.

The rearrangement joins TRBV6-5 to TRBJ1-2; 8 positions match TRBD1. With V trimmed by 1 base and J by 6 bases, 1 base remained unmatched. Germline V lookup: CDR1 MNHEY, CDR2 SVGAGI. This CDR3 has 13 amino acids. The CDR3 protein is CASSYWTGNGYTF. The DNA for the CDR3 is TGTGCCAGCAGTTACTGGACAGGGAATGGCTACACCTTC.

In its sample, this clone is medium-sized. The chain employs TRBV19 and TRBJ2-5; possibly TRBD2 for D (5 bases). Germline CDR1 reads LNHDA; CDR2 reads SQIVND (reference sequence). Between the trimmed V and J ends, which lost 5 bases and 7 bases, there was a span of 14 bases. The CDR3 loop spans 13 amino acids. CDR3 in amino acids: CASSGTGWATQYF. In nucleotides, the CDR3 is TGTGCCAGTAGTGGTACGGGGTGGGCGACCCAGTACTTC.

This chain links TRBV27 with TRBJ2-7; TRBD2 might be the D (5 bases). V was cut by 2 bases and J by 3 bases, with 8 bases left in between. Looked up from germline, CDR1 is MNHEY and CDR2 is SMNVEV (reference sequence). The CDR3 has 13 amino acids. The CDR3 sequence: CASSLSGNYEQYF. Written as DNA, the CDR3 is TGTGCCAGCAGTTTAAGCGGAAACTACGAGCAGTACTTC.

The rearrangement joins TRBV19 to TRBJ2-7; 11 positions match TRBD2. Germline CDR1 reads LNHDA; CDR2 reads SQIVND (reference sequence). The V and J ends lost 9 bases and 6 bases, in that order; junction bases with no gene match: 10. The CDR3 sequence is 14 residues long. As DNA, the CDR3 is TGTGCCAGCGAACTAGCGGGAGACAAGGGCGAGCAGTACTTC. This translates into CASELAGDKGEQYF.

The V gene is TRBV7-3, the J gene TRBJ2-7; 11 bases match TRBD1. The CDR3 runs to 14 residues. V lost 5 bases and J lost 3; bases outside the gene matches: 3. Germline CDR1 SGHTA, CDR2 FQGTGA. This chain's CDR3 is CASSAGTGGYEQYF. The CDR3 DNA reads TGTGCCAGCAGCGCAGGGACAGGGGGCTACGAGCAGTACTTC.

The CDR3 protein is CASSLAPRSGDGYTF. CDR3 in DNA: TGTGCCAGCAGCTTAGCCCCCCGTAGCGGAGATGGCTACACCTTC. The chain is built from TRBV7-8 and TRBJ1-2; D gene uncertain. This CDR3 contains 15 residues. V lost 0 bases and J 6 bases, leaving 14 bases between the germline ends. Germline CDR1 is SGHVS and CDR2 is FQNEAQ. Based on the CDR3 plus reference TRBV7-8 and TRBJ1-2, the full variable domain is GAGVSQSPRYKVAKRGQDVALRCDPISGHVSLFWYQQALGQGPEFLTYFQNEAQLDKSGLPSDRFFAERPEGSVSTLKIQRTQQEDSAVYLCASSLAPRSGDGYTFGSGTRLTVV.

The gene calls are TRBV21-1 and TRBJ2-7; the table's D gene call, TRBD1, was not cross checked with the DNA. TRBV21-1 is reported as a pseudogene. The CDR3 is 15 residues long. The CDR3 loop is CASRPGVQGNDEQYF. DNA of the CDR3: TGTGCCAGCAGGCCCGGGGTACAGGGTAACGACGAGCAGTACTTC.

This clone was seen only once. The chain is built from TRBV7-9 and TRBJ2-1; weak D call: TRBD2 (6 bases). This CDR3 contains 15 residues. V was shortened by 1 base and J by 4 bases, with 11 bases between the two germline ends. CDR1 and CDR2 from the germline V gene are SEHNR and FQNEAQ (reference sequence). The chain's CDR3 is CASSLDGGPYNEQFF. The CDR3 DNA reads TGTGCCAGCAGCTTAGACGGGGGACCGTACAATGAGCAGTTCTTC. Looking up the rest from reference TRBV7-9 and TRBJ2-1 gives the full variable domain: DTGVSQNPRHKITKRGQNVTFRCDPISEHNRLYWYRQTLGQGPEFLTYFQNEAQLEKSRLLSDRFSAERPKGSFSTLEIQRTEQGDSAMYLCASSLDGGPYNEQFFGPGTRLTVL.

This chain links TRBV10-1 with TRBJ1-1, with D possibly matching TRBD1 (5 bases). Germline values: CDR1 WNHNN, CDR2 SYGVQD (reference sequence). CDR3 length: 14 residues. V was clipped by 6 bases and J by 3 bases, with 14 bases between them. The CDR3 sequence: CASSSRRGYTEAFF. The CDR3 region has the DNA TGCGCCAGCAGCTCCAGAAGGGGATACACTGAAGCTTTCTTT.

J is TRBJ2-1 and V is TRBV11-3; D might be TRBD2 (5 bases). The CDR3 contains 18 residues. Trimming removed 5 bases from V and 0 bases from J, with 20 bases in between. Germline values: CDR1 SGHNT, CDR2 YENEEA. The CDR3: CASSPKGSAQSSYNEQFF. The CDR3 nucleotides are TGTGCCAGCAGCCCAAAAGGGAGCGCGCAGAGCTCCTACAATGAGCAGTTCTTC.

CDR3 sequence: CASSPPEGLAGGEQYF. The CDR3 DNA reads TGTGCCAGCAGCCCCCCAGAGGGGTTAGCGGGAGGCGAGCAGTACTTC. The rearrangement links TRBV14 to TRBJ2-7, with 10 bases that match TRBD2. Germline V gives CDR1 SGHDN, CDR2 FVKESK. Trimming removed 4 bases from V and 6 bases from J; junction bases left unmatched: 12. The CDR3 length is 16 residues.

V is TRBV19 and J is TRBJ1-1; 8 bases line up with TRBD1. The V segment lost 5 bases and the J segment 5 bases; nucleotides outside the gene matches: 13. From germline, CDR1 is LNHDA and CDR2 SQIVND (reference sequence). There are 16 residues in the CDR3. The CDR3 nucleotides are TGTGCCAGTAGTCCCGGACAGGGCCAGGTGTTTACTGAAGCTTTCTTT. Its translation is CASSPGQGQVFTEAFF.

V and J are TRBV14 and TRBJ2-7; TRBD2 matches 8 bases. The CDR3 sequence is 16 residues long. CDR1 is SGHDN, CDR2 FVKESK, per germline. V was pared by 4 bases and J by 7 bases, with 15 bases of the junction left unmatched. The CDR3 region is CASSRPDGRGPGEQYF. The CDR3 coding sequence is TGTGCCAGCAGCCGCCCGGACGGGAGGGGCCCGGGTGAGCAGTACTTC.

The genes are TRBV27 and TRBJ2-7; weak D call: TRBD2 (5 bases). The length of the CDR3 is 12 residues. V gave up 5 bases and J gave up 6 bases, with 11 bases separating them. Germline CDR1 and CDR2: MNHEY and SMNVEV (reference sequence). CDR3 coding DNA: TGTGCCAGCAGTCCCGGGGTGGGCGAGCAGTACTTC. Its translation is CASSPGVGEQYF.

This clone was seen a single time. This chain connects TRBV10-3 to TRBJ2-1, with TRBD2 matching 10 bases. The CDR3 consists of 18 residues. V shed 2 bases, J shed 0 bases, and the junction held 7 bases outside the gene matches. The germline V gene has CDR1 ENHRY and CDR2 SYGVKD. The CDR3 nucleotides are TGTGCCATCAGTGAGCCAGGACTAGCGGACTTCTCCTACAATGAGCAGTTCTTC. Amino acids: CAISEPGLADFSYNEQFF.

The chain is built from TRBV30 and TRBJ2-1; 9 bases are a match to TRBD1. Looked up from germline, CDR1 is GTSNPN and CDR2 is SVGIG (reference sequence). Trimming at V came to 2 bases and at J to 8 bases, leaving 7 bases not matched to a gene. This CDR3 spans 14 amino acids. The CDR3 is CAWSLRDRVYEQFF. The CDR3 nucleotides read TGTGCCTGGAGTCTAAGGGACAGGGTGTATGAGCAGTTCTTC.

The V gene is TRBV6-5, the J gene TRBJ1-1; 8 positions agree with TRBD1. The CDR3 length is 14 residues. The trim removed 5 bases at V and 0 bases at J, leaving 2 bases unmatched. CDR1 and CDR2 from the germline V gene are MNHEY and SVGAGI. CDR3 loop: CASSPQGVNTEAFF. The CDR3 DNA reads TGTGCCAGCAGTCCACAGGGGGTGAACACTGAAGCTTTCTTT.

The chain couples TRBV4-3 to TRBJ2-1, with D possibly matching TRBD2 (5 bases). Germline V gene lookup returns CDR1 LGHNA and CDR2 YSLEER. V lost 1 base to trimming and J lost 8 bases, with 12 bases between them. The CDR3 contains 14 residues. The CDR3 here is CASSQGGSTDEQFF. The CDR3 nucleotides are TGCGCCAGCAGCCAAGGCGGGTCTACTGATGAGCAGTTCTTC.

The rearrangement joins TRBV2 to TRBJ2-7; the D gene is possibly TRBD1 (7 bases). The ends were cut back, 1 base at V and 4 bases at J, with 17 bases in the middle. The germline gives CDR1 SNHLY, CDR2 FYNNEI. The CDR3 spans 16 residues. The CDR3 protein is CASSEVGGTDGYEQYF. CDR3 DNA: TGTGCCAGCAGTGAAGTCGGAGGGACAGACGGATACGAGCAGTACTTC.

The V and J genes are TRBV7-2 and TRBJ2-7; 8 bases are shared with TRBD2. The J segment lost 4 bases and the V segment lost 1 base, leaving 3 bases of the junction unmatched. The germline V gene has CDR1 SGHTA and CDR2 FQGNSA. This CDR3 comprises 14 residues. The CDR3 DNA follows: TGTGCCAGCAGCTTAGGGAGCGGGGGTTACGAGCAGTACTTC. Translating gives CASSLGSGGYEQYF.

This CDR3 is CASSTRTSGESSYNEQFF. DNA for the CDR3: TGTGCCAGCAGCACACGGACTAGCGGAGAGAGCTCCTACAATGAGCAGTTCTTC. The rearrangement joins TRBV7-2 to TRBJ2-1, with TRBD2 matching over 10 bases. CDR3 size: 18 residues. CDR1 and CDR2 (germline): SGHTA, FQGNSA. With V trimmed by 5 bases and J by 0 bases, 10 bases remained unmatched. The variable domain in full, with the rest retrieved from reference TRBV7-2 and TRBJ2-1, is GAGVSQSPSNKVTEKGKDVELRCDPISGHTALYWYRQSLGQGLEFLIYFQGNSAPDKSGLPSDRFSAERTGGSVSTLTIQRTQQEDSAVYLCASSTRTSGESSYNEQFFGPGTRLTVL.

The V and J genes are TRBV10-1 and TRBJ2-4, with TRBD2 as a possible D gene (5 bases). V shed 11 bases and J shed 0 bases, with 17 bases lying between them. Per the germline V gene, CDR1 is WNHNN and CDR2 is SYGVQD (reference sequence). The CDR3 is made up of 15 amino acids. CDR3 amino acids: CAGESGSLAKNIQYF. In DNA form, the CDR3 reads TGCGCCGGGGAGTCCGGGTCACTAGCCAAAAACATTCAGTACTTC.

This chain joins TRBV28 and TRBJ2-7, with 8 nucleotides matching TRBD1. The junction had 6 bases not matched to a gene; V was cut back by 8 bases and J by 3 bases. There are 13 residues in the CDR3. CDR1 MDHEN and CDR2 SYDVKM come from the germline V gene. Written as DNA, the CDR3 is TGTGCCAGCTCACAAGGACAGGGCTACGAGCAGTACTTC. Encoded protein: CASSQGQGYEQYF. The full variable domain, with the rest looked up from reference TRBV28 and TRBJ2-7, is DVKVTQSSRYLVKRTGEKVFLECVQDMDHENMFWYRQDPGLGLRLIYFSYDVKMKEKGDIPEGYSVSREKKERFSLILESASTNQTSMYLCASSQGQGYEQYFGPGTRLTVT.

This clone is a singleton in its sample. The gene calls are TRBV2 and TRBJ2-1, with D perhaps TRBD1 (6 bases). The length of the CDR3 is 10 residues. V was shortened by 10 bases and J by 9 bases, with 10 bases between the two germline ends. Germline CDR1 SNHLY, CDR2 FYNNEI. The CDR3 reads CATQGTEQFF. The CDR3 DNA reads as TGTGCCACCCAGGGGACTGAGCAGTTCTTC. The complete variable domain, with remaining parts taken from reference TRBV2 and TRBJ2-1, reads EPEVTQTPSHQVTQMGQEVILRCVPISNHLYFYWYRQILGQKVEFLVSFYNNEISEKSEIFDDQFSVERPDGSNFTLKIRSTKLEDSAMYFCATQGTEQFFGPGTRLTVL.

This sequence joins TRBV27 and TRBJ2-2; D is ambiguous. Germline V gene data show CDR1 as MNHEY and CDR2 as SMNVEV (reference sequence). The CDR3 loop spans 15 amino acids. The ends were cut back, 2 bases at V and 5 bases at J, with 12 bases in the middle. DNA for the CDR3: TGTGCCAGCAGTTTACTTAAGTACGGTACCGGGGAGCTGTTTTTT. This translates into CASSLLKYGTGELFF.

V usage is TRBV27 and J usage is TRBJ2-7; 7 bases line up with TRBD1. CDR3 length: 16 amino acids. The V and J ends lost 4 bases and 0 bases, in that order; junction bases with no gene match: 9. CDR1 MNHEY and CDR2 SMNVEV come from the germline V gene (reference sequence). The CDR3 here is CASSSSTGELSYEQYF. DNA for the CDR3: TGTGCCAGCAGTTCGTCTACAGGGGAGCTCTCCTACGAGCAGTACTTC.

J is TRBJ2-1 and V is TRBV2; D might be TRBD2 (7 bases). The CDR3 sequence is 13 residues long. In germline, CDR1 is SNHLY, CDR2 FYNNEI. The germline V and J ends were trimmed by 10 bases and 4 bases, with 14 bases remaining between them. CDR3 sequence reads: CATPRGGYNEQFF. Written as DNA, the CDR3 is TGTGCCACCCCAAGGGGGGGTTACAATGAGCAGTTCTTC.

This clone was seen only once. This chain connects TRBV6-1 to TRBJ1-3; no clear D gene. The CDR3 runs 15 residues. The germline V gene encodes CDR1 MNHNS and CDR2 SASEGT. V lost 3 bases to trimming and J lost 0 bases, with 9 bases between them. The CDR3 DNA is TGTGCCAGCAGTGATAGCATTACCTCTGGAAACACCATATATTTT. Protein sequence: CASSDSITSGNTIYF.